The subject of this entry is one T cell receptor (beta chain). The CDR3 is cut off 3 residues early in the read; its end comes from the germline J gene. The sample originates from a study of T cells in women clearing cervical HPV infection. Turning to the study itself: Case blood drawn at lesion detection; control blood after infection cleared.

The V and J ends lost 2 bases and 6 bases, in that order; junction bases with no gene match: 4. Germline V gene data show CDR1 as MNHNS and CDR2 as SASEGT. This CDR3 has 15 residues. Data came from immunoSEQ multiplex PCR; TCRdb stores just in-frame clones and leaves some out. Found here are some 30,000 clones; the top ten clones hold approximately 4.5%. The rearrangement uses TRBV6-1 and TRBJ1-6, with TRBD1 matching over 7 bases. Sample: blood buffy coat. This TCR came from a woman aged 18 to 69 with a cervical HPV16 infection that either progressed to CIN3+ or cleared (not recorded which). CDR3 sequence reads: CASSESNRGNSPLHF. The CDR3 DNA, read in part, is TGTGCCAGCAGTGAATCAAACAGGGGTAATTCACCC.